Listed here are 18 T cell receptor beta chains from one sample, sequenced in a study of OX40 agonist ivuxolimab in advanced cancers. Clones were read by immunoSEQ multiplex PCR, and TCRdb kept only the in-frame ones, dropping some. The repertoire holds 25,000 to 35,000 clones, with around nine tenths as singletons. Here the sequenced sample was CD4+ or CD8+ T cells sorted from blood, taken in a trial of the OX40 agonist ivuxolimab. These receptors were collected from an adult with an advanced solid tumor such as melanoma, head and neck, liver or kidney cancer.

This clone appeared a single time. The CDR3 nucleotides are TGTGCCAGCAGCCGTACAGGGGGCACGGATGGCTACACCTTC. It translates to CASSRTGGTDGYTF. The V and J genes are TRBV6-6 and TRBJ1-2; 9 bases match TRBD1. CDR3 length equals 14 residues. The V and J ends lost 6 bases and 6 bases, in that order; junction bases with no gene match: 8. Germline V gene data show CDR1 as MNHNY and CDR2 as SVGAGI (reference sequence).

The V and J genes are TRBV4-1 and TRBJ2-1, with D perhaps TRBD1 (6 bases). V lost 6 bases to trimming and J lost 2 bases, with 8 bases between them. CDR1 and CDR2 (germline): MGHRA, YSYEKL. The CDR3 extends over 13 amino acids. The CDR3 DNA sequence: TGCGCCAGCAGGGACAGCACCTACAATGAGCAGTTCTTC. Its protein is CASRDSTYNEQFF.

J is TRBJ2-7 and V is TRBV11-2, with D possibly TRBD2 on 6 matching bases. Trimming removed 1 base from V and 2 bases from J, with 21 bases in between. Germline CDR1 reads SGHAT; CDR2 reads FQNNGV. This CDR3 comprises 18 residues. The CDR3 protein is CASSLAGTEGPHPYEQYF. DNA for the CDR3: TGTGCCAGCAGCTTAGCCGGGACTGAGGGTCCCCACCCCTACGAGCAGTACTTC.

The V call is TRBV28, the J call TRBJ2-3; possibly TRBD2 for D (6 bases). Deletions cut 3 bases from V and 4 bases from J, with 14 bases between. Germline CDR1 and CDR2: MDHEN and SYDVKM. The CDR3 totals 15 residues. CDR3 region: CASSFFVAVSDTQYF. The CDR3, as DNA: TGTGCCAGCAGTTTCTTTGTAGCGGTATCAGATACGCAGTATTTT.

In its sample, this clone is medium-sized (0.01 to 0.1%). The chain combines TRBV27 with TRBJ2-7, with 8 bases aligning to TRBD1. The germline gives CDR1 MNHEY, CDR2 SMNVEV (reference sequence). The V gene end was trimmed by 7 bases and the J gene end by 11 bases; junction bases not matched to a gene: 16. This CDR3 is 14 amino acids long. CDR3 sequence: CASTSQGATRLEYF. In DNA, the CDR3 is TGTGCCAGCACTAGTCAGGGGGCCACCCGATTGGAGTACTTC.

The J gene is TRBJ2-3, the V gene TRBV27; a weak D match, TRBD2 (6 bases). The CDR3 runs 16 residues. Trimming removed 2 bases from V and 1 base from J, with 13 bases in between. Germline V CDR1 and CDR2: MNHEY, SMNVEV (reference sequence). This chain's CDR3 is CASSLLLATRTDTQYF. The CDR3 nucleotides read TGTGCCAGCAGTTTACTACTAGCAACCCGCACAGATACGCAGTATTTT.

V and J are TRBV13 and TRBJ2-7; D is uncertain. Germline values: CDR1 PRHDT, CDR2 FYEKMQ (reference sequence). The V and J ends lost 1 base and 6 bases respectively, with 10 bases between them. The CDR3 is made up of 13 amino acids. The CDR3 loop is CASSLDSTAEQYF. CDR3 nucleotides: TGTGCCAGCAGCTTAGACAGTACCGCCGAGCAGTACTTC.

The chain recombines TRBV27 with TRBJ1-2; TRBD1 matches at 7 bases. CDR1 and CDR2 from the germline V gene are MNHEY and SMNVEV (reference sequence). CDR3 size: 16 residues. Unmatched junction bases numbered 12, after V lost 5 bases and J lost 3 bases. CDR3 region: CASSILRTGGYYGYTF. CDR3 nucleotides: TGTGCCAGCAGTATACTCCGGACAGGAGGATACTATGGCTACACCTTC.

V and J are TRBV19 and TRBJ2-7; D is unresolved. Germline V CDR1 and CDR2: LNHDA, SQIVND (reference sequence). CDR3 size: 13 residues. The V gene lost 5 bases and the J gene lost 4 bases, with 12 bases spanning the gap. In DNA, the CDR3 is TGTGCCAGTAGTGTGGGGTTAGAGTACGAGCAGTACTTC. It encodes CASSVGLEYEQYF.

The chain recombines TRBV7-8 with TRBJ2-7; D is uncertain. The CDR3 consists of 15 residues. CDR1 is SGHVS, CDR2 FQNEAQ, per germline. The ends were cut back, 3 bases at V and 1 base at J, with 13 bases in the middle. Written as DNA, the CDR3 is TGTGCCAGCAGCTTTGCCTCCGCCCCATCCTACGAGCAGTACTTC. Translated, it gives CASSFASAPSYEQYF.

J is TRBJ1-4 and V is TRBV11-2; the D is unclear. In germline, CDR1 is SGHAT, CDR2 FQNNGV. Trimming removed 5 bases from V and 2 bases from J, with 12 bases in between. This CDR3 has 15 amino acids. This CDR3 reads CASSRPKYTNEKLFF. The CDR3 DNA is TGTGCCAGCAGCCGGCCCAAATATACTAATGAAAAACTGTTTTTT.

The rearrangement joins TRBV2 to TRBJ2-1, with 9 bases aligning to TRBD2. CDR1 and CDR2 from the germline V gene are SNHLY and FYNNEI. With 3 bases clipped from V and 0 bases from J, the junction kept 6 bases outside the gene matches. The CDR3 loop spans 17 amino acids. The CDR3 loop reads CASSEGGGLASYNEQFF. The CDR3 bases are TGTGCCAGCAGTGAGGGGGGGGGACTAGCCTCCTACAATGAGCAGTTCTTC. The entire variable domain, with the rest obtained from reference TRBV2 and TRBJ2-1, is as follows: EPEVTQTPSHQVTQMGQEVILRCVPISNHLYFYWYRQILGQKVEFLVSFYNNEISEKSEIFDDQFSVERPDGSNFTLKIRSTKLEDSAMYFCASSEGGGLASYNEQFFGPGTRLTVL.

The chain combines TRBV9 with TRBJ2-7; D ambiguous. CDR3 length equals 13 residues. The germline V and J ends were trimmed by 1 base and 7 bases, with 12 bases remaining between them. Per the germline V gene, CDR1 is SGDLS and CDR2 is YYNGEE. The CDR3 DNA is TGTGCCAGCAGCGTAAATCTCGGCAGGGAGCAGTACTTC. Protein product: CASSVNLGREQYF. The full variable domain, rest sourced from reference TRBV9 and TRBJ2-7, is DSGVTQTPKHLITATGQRVTLRCSPRSGDLSVYWYQQSLDQGLQFLIQYYNGEERAKGNILERFSAQQFPDLHSELNLSSLELGDSALYFCASSVNLGREQYFGPGTRLTVT.

The chain recombines TRBV5-8 with TRBJ1-5; D gene uncertain. The CDR3 contains 15 residues. Germline V gene lookup returns CDR1 SGHTS and CDR2 YDEGEE. The ends were cut back, 4 bases at V and 1 base at J, with 12 bases in the middle. The CDR3, as DNA: TGTGCCAGCAGCCCCCTAAGGGAGAGCAATCAGCCCCAGCATTTT. This translates into CASSPLRESNQPQHF.

The chain employs TRBV7-5 and TRBJ2-1; the table calls TRBD1, which could not be checked here. TRBV7-5 is listed as a pseudogene. The CDR3 length is 14 residues. The CDR3 reads CASSPDRGPNEQFF. DNA for the CDR3: TGTGCCAGCAGCCCCGACAGAGGCCCCAATGAGCAGTTCTTC.

This chain connects TRBV11-2 to TRBJ1-2; D gene unclear. V was pared by 3 bases and J by 6 bases, with 11 bases between. The CDR3 is 13 amino acids. Germline V lookup: CDR1 SGHAT, CDR2 FQNNGV. The CDR3 coding sequence is TGTGCCAGCAGCTTGAATTGGGAGGATGGCTACACCTTC. Amino acid sequence: CASSLNWEDGYTF.

The rearrangement joins TRBV29-1 to TRBJ1-5; D call uncertain. CDR1 and CDR2 from the germline V gene are SQVTM and ANQGSEA. CDR3 length equals 12 residues. Trimming took 5 bases from V and 3 from J, leaving 8 bases between them. CDR3 amino acids: CSVSLDNQPQHF. CDR3 nucleotide sequence: TGCAGCGTTTCCCTGGACAATCAGCCCCAGCATTTT.

By proportion, this clone is medium-sized. The CDR3 region is CASSPGQEYNEQFF. As DNA, the CDR3 is TGTGCCAGCAGCCCGGGACAGGAATACAATGAGCAGTTCTTC. The rearrangement uses TRBV6-1 and TRBJ2-1, with 8 bases matching TRBD1. After removal of 6 bases from V and 4 bases from J, the junction contained 5 bases not matched to a gene. The germline V gene has CDR1 MNHNS and CDR2 SASEGT. The CDR3 is 14 amino acids.